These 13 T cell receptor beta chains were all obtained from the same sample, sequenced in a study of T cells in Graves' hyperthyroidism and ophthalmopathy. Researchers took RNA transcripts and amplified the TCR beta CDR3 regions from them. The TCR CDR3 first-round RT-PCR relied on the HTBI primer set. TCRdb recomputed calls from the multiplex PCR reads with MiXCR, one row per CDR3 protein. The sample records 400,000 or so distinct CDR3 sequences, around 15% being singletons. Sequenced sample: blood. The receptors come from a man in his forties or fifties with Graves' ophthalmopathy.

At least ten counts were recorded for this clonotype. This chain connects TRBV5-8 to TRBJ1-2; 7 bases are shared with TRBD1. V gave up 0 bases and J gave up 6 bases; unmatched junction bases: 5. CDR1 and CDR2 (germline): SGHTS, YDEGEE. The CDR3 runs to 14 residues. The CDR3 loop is CASSLDRGYHGYTF. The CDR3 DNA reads TGTGCCAGCAGCTTGGACAGGGGATATCATGGCTACACCTTC.

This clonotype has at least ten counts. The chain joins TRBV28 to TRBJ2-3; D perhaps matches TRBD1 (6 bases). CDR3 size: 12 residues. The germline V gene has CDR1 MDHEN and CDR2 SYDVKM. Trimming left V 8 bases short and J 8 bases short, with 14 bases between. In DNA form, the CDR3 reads TGTGCCAGCCAACTAGGGGGTGGTACGCAGTATTTT. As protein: CASQLGGGTQYF.

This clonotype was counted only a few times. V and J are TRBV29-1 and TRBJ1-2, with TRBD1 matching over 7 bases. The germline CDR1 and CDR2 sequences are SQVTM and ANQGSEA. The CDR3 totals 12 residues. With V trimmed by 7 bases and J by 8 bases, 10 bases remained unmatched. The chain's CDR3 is CSAEGAGEGYTF. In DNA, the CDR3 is TGCAGCGCAGAGGGGGCAGGGGAAGGCTACACCTTC.

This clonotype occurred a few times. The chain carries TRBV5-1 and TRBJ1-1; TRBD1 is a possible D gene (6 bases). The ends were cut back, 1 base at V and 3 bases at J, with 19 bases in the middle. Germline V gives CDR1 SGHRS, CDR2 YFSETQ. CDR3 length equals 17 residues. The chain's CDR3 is CASSLTPGGFGDTEAFF. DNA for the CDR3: TGCGCCAGCAGCTTGACTCCCGGGGGCTTCGGAGACACTGAAGCTTTCTTT.

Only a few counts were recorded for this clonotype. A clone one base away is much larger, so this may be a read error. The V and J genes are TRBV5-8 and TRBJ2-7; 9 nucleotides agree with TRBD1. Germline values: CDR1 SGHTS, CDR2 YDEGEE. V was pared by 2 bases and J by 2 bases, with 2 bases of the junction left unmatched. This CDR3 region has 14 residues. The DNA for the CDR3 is TGTGCCAGCAGCTTCCGACAGGGGGCCTACGAGCAGTACTTC. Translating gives CASSFRQGAYEQYF.

DNA of the CDR3: TGTGCCAGCAGCTTGAGCCAAGCCTGGCGTGAGACCCAGTACTTC. It specifies CASSLSQAWRETQYF. V gene TRBV5-4 combines with J gene TRBJ2-5; D ambiguous. Germline values: CDR1 SGHNT, CDR2 YYREEE (reference sequence). This CDR3 has 15 amino acids. Trimming left V 1 base short and J 5 bases short, with 15 bases between.

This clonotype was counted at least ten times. CDR3: CASSLGKNTEAFF. The DNA for the CDR3 is TGTGCCAGCAGTTTGGGGAAGAACACTGAAGCTTTCTTT. The chain joins TRBV12-3 or TRBV12-4 to TRBJ1-1; no definite D call. Trimming removed 3 bases from V and 1 base from J, with 6 bases in between. The CDR3 totals 13 residues.

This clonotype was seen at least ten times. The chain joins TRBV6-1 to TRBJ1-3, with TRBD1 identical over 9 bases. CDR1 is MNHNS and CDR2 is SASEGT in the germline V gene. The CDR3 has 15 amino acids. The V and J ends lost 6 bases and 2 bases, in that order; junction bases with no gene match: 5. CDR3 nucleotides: TGTGCCAGCAGCACCGGGACAGGGACTGGAAACACCATATATTTT. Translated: CASSTGTGTGNTIYF.

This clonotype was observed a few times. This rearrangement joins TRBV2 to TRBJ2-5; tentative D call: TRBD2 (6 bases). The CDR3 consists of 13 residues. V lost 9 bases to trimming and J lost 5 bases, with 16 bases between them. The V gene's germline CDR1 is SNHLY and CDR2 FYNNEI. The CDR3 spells CASTPGVRETQYF. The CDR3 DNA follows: TGTGCCAGTACCCCGGGAGTCCGGGAGACCCAGTACTTC.

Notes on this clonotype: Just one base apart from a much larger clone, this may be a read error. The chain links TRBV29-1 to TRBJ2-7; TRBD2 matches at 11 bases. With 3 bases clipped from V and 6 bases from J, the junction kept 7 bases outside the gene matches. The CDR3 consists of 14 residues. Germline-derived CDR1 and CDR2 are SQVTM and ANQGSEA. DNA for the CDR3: TGCAGCGTTGAGGTATCTAGCGGGAGGAGCGAGCAGTACTTC. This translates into CSVEVSSGRSEQYF.

The CDR3 sequence: CASSYLSDPPYEQYF. In DNA form, the CDR3 reads TGTGCCAGCAGTTATCTGTCTGATCCCCCCTACGAGCAGTACTTC. The V and J genes are TRBV6-2 or TRBV6-3 and TRBJ2-7; D uncertain. Germline CDR1 and CDR2: MNHEY and SVGEGT. V gave up 3 bases and J gave up 2 bases, with 14 bases separating them. CDR3 length: 15 amino acids.

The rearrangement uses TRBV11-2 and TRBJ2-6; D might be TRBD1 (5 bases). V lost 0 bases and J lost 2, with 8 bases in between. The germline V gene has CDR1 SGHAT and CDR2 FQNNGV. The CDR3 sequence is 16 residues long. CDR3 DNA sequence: TGTGCCAGCAGCTTAGAAACAGGAGCTGGGGCCAACGTCCTGACTTTC. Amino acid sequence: CASSLETGAGANVLTF.

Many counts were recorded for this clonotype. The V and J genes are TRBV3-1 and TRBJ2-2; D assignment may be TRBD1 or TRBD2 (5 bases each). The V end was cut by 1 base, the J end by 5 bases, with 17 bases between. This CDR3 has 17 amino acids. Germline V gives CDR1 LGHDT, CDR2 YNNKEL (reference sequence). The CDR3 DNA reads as TGTGCCAGCAGCCAAGTACCCGGTGGGGGTATTACCGGGGAGCTGTTTTTT. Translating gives CASSQVPGGGITGELFF. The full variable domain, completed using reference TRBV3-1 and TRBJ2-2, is DTAVSQTPKYLVTQMGNDKSIKCEQNLGHDTMYWYKQDSKKFLKIMFSYNNKELIINETVPNRFSPKSPDKAHLNLHINSLELGDSAVYFCASSQVPGGGITGELFFGEGSRLTVL.